The 27 T cell receptor beta chains reported below all come from one sample, sequenced in a study of cytomegalovirus exposure and HLA in healthy donors. PCR amplification relied on 60 Vbeta primers (plus 13 Jbeta primers). Data came from immunoSEQ multiplex PCR; TCRdb stores just in-frame clones and leaves some out. The table has approximately 90,000 clones, 76% seen once. The sample was PBMCs. The receptors derive from a male donor in good health and CMV-seronegative.

This clone is a singleton in its sample. The chain couples TRBV5-4 to TRBJ2-5; 10 positions agree with TRBD2. After removal of 4 bases from V and 5 bases from J, the junction contained 8 bases not matched to a gene. This CDR3 is built from 15 residues. CDR1 and CDR2 (germline): SGHNT, YYREEE (reference sequence). Here the CDR3 reads CASSRTSGMVETQYF. For the CDR3, the DNA is TGTGCCAGCAGCCGGACTAGCGGTATGGTGGAGACCCAGTACTTC.

In this sample, this clone turned up once. J is TRBJ2-1 and V is TRBV27; 8 bases fit TRBD1. This CDR3 is 17 amino acids long. Trimming took 6 bases from V and 0 from J; bases not matched to a gene: 10. The germline gives CDR1 MNHEY, CDR2 SMNVEV (reference sequence). CDR3 protein: CASSRDRSKSSYNEQFF. As DNA, the CDR3 is TGTGCCAGCAGCCGGGACAGGTCGAAGAGCTCCTACAATGAGCAGTTCTTC.

The rearrangement joins TRBV19 to TRBJ1-4, with 10 bases fitting TRBD1. This CDR3 has 15 residues. CDR1 is LNHDA and CDR2 is SQIVND in the germline V gene (reference sequence). V lost 6 bases and J lost 6; bases outside the gene matches: 7. The CDR3 DNA is TGTGCCAGTAGCTCTAGACAGGGGGCGCATGAAAAACTGTTTTTT. This encodes CASSSRQGAHEKLFF.

Only one count was recorded for this clone. The chain recombines TRBV11-2 with TRBJ1-2, with a weak D call TRBD1 (6 bases). Trimming left V 5 bases short and J 4 bases short, with 14 bases between. The CDR3 sequence is 14 residues long. The V gene's germline CDR1 is SGHAT and CDR2 FQNNGV. This chain's CDR3 is CASSTDSVSYGYTF. DNA of the CDR3: TGTGCCAGCAGCACGGACAGCGTCAGCTATGGCTACACCTTC.

The V call is TRBV7-9, the J call TRBJ2-7; a possible D gene is TRBD1 (5 bases). Germline V CDR1 and CDR2: SEHNR, FQNEAQ (reference sequence). This CDR3 spans 14 amino acids. Trimming shortened V by 3 bases and J by 5 bases, and 14 bases separated the two germline ends. The CDR3, as DNA: TGTGCCAGCAGCTTTGGAATTCAGGGCCACGAGCAGTACTTC. Protein: CASSFGIQGHEQYF.

This clone turned up a few times. The chain is built from TRBV9 and TRBJ2-7; D possibly corresponds to TRBD1 (8 bases). CDR1 SGDLS and CDR2 YYNGEE come from the germline V gene. The CDR3 is 15 residues long. Trimming removed 4 bases from V and 2 bases from J, with 16 bases in between. Here the CDR3 DNA reads TGTGCCAGCAGCCCCAACAGGGGGGGGACCTACGAGCAGTACTTC. Translating gives CASSPNRGGTYEQYF.

The V and J genes are TRBV2 and TRBJ2-5; TRBD2 agrees at 7 bases. CDR1 and CDR2 (germline): SNHLY, FYNNEI. V lost 6 bases and J lost 5; bases outside the gene matches: 12. CDR3 length: 15 amino acids. The CDR3 DNA reads as TGTGCCAGCAGCAGACGACTAGCCTTAGCGGAGACCCAGTACTTC. Translating it yields CASSRRLALAETQYF.

The V gene is TRBV6-4, the J gene TRBJ2-5; D unclear. CDR1 MRHNA and CDR2 SNTAGT come from the germline V gene. The V and J ends lost 5 bases and 4 bases respectively, with 11 bases between them. The CDR3 has 13 residues. The CDR3 reads CASSRQAGETQYF. The CDR3 DNA reads TGTGCCAGCAGTCGGCAGGCAGGAGAGACCCAGTACTTC.

The chain couples TRBV7-9 to TRBJ1-2, with D tentatively TRBD1 (6 bases). V was trimmed by 0 bases and J by 8 bases, leaving 25 bases between them. The CDR3 totals 18 residues. CDR1 SEHNR and CDR2 FQNEAQ come from the germline V gene (reference sequence). The CDR3 DNA reads TGTGCCAGCAGCTTAGCGCTCTTGGGGGGGCGCCGATCGCCGGGCTACACCTTC. This encodes CASSLALLGGRRSPGYTF.

This chain links TRBV19 with TRBJ2-1; TRBD2 aligns across 8 bases. V shed 6 bases and J 10 bases; nucleotides not matched to a gene: 5. Germline CDR1 and CDR2: LNHDA and SQIVND (reference sequence). This CDR3 has 12 residues. The DNA for the CDR3 is TGTGCCAGTAGCGGGAGGGCCCAAGAGCAGTTCTTC. It codes for CASSGRAQEQFF.

The rearrangement joins TRBV4-3 to TRBJ2-2, with D maybe TRBD2 (6 bases). Looked up from germline, CDR1 is LGHNA and CDR2 is YSLEER. This CDR3 contains 18 residues. V shed 3 bases and J shed 6 bases, with 23 bases lying between them. The chain's CDR3 is CASSHYQEGRRYAGELFF. CDR3 nucleotides: TGCGCCAGCAGCCACTATCAGGAGGGGCGCAGGTACGCCGGGGAGCTGTTTTTT.

This clone was observed a few times. The chain joins TRBV9 to TRBJ2-7, with D tentatively TRBD2 (6 bases). The CDR3 contains 14 residues. Germline V CDR1 and CDR2: SGDLS, YYNGEE. The V gene lost 4 bases and the J gene lost 5 bases, with 16 bases spanning the gap. The CDR3 loop is CASSRGGPLDEQYF. The CDR3 DNA follows: TGTGCCAGCAGCCGTGGAGGGCCATTGGACGAGCAGTACTTC.

The chain joins TRBV10-3 to TRBJ1-6; 8 nucleotides line up with TRBD1. Trimming removed 6 bases from V and 10 bases from J; junction bases left unmatched: 5. Germline lookup yields CDR1 ENHRY and CDR2 SYGVKD. CDR3 length: 13 amino acids. The DNA for the CDR3 is TGTGCCATCAGGGACAGGGTTAACTCACCCCTCCACTTT. It translates to CAIRDRVNSPLHF.

The chain joins TRBV28 to TRBJ1-1; 10 positions agree with TRBD1. CDR3 length: 17 amino acids. Trimming at V came to 5 bases and at J to 8 bases, leaving 17 bases not matched to a gene. Germline CDR1 reads MDHEN; CDR2 reads SYDVKM. The CDR3 DNA reads TGTGCCAGCAGTGTGACAGGGGGCGCATATGTTTCCTTCGAAGCTTTCTTT. This translates into CASSVTGGAYVSFEAFF.

The chain joins TRBV4-3 to TRBJ2-7, with D perhaps matching TRBD1 (6 bases). V was shortened by 0 bases and J by 3 bases, with 9 bases between the two germline ends. The CDR3 is 14 amino acids. Looked up from germline, CDR1 is LGHNA and CDR2 is YSLEER. CDR3 sequence reads: CASSQDGRGYEQYF. The CDR3 DNA sequence: TGCGCCAGCAGCCAAGATGGCAGGGGCTACGAGCAGTACTTC.

The CDR3 spells CASCGDRENTGELFF. CDR3 nucleotides: TGTGCCAGCTGCGGCGACAGGGAGAACACCGGGGAGCTGTTTTTT. V gene TRBV9 combines with J gene TRBJ2-2, with 7 positions matching TRBD1. CDR1 and CDR2 from the germline V gene are SGDLS and YYNGEE. Trimming cost V 7 bases and J 1 base; bases outside gene matches: 7. CDR3 length: 15 amino acids.

For the CDR3, the DNA is TGTGCCAGCAGTTTCGCAGGGGCCTATGGCTACACCTTC. Translating gives CASSFAGAYGYTF. The chain combines TRBV27 with TRBJ1-2; D may be TRBD1 (6 bases). Per the germline V gene, CDR1 is MNHEY and CDR2 is SMNVEV (reference sequence). V was pared by 3 bases and J by 4 bases, with 9 bases between. The CDR3 runs to 13 residues.

The chain uses TRBV5-1 and TRBJ2-7, with TRBD1 matching over 10 bases. The V and J ends lost 4 bases and 2 bases, in that order; junction bases with no gene match: 12. The CDR3 is 17 residues long. Looked up from germline, CDR1 is SGHRS and CDR2 is YFSETQ. The CDR3 region has the DNA TGCGCCAGCAGCAGAAGGACAGGGGGTGTTAGTCCCTACGAGCAGTACTTC. As protein: CASSRRTGGVSPYEQYF.

The V and J genes are TRBV29-1 and TRBJ1-5; no definite D call. V lost 4 bases to trimming and J lost 6 bases, with 13 bases between them. The CDR3 is 13 residues long. Per the germline V gene, CDR1 is SQVTM and CDR2 is ANQGSEA. The CDR3 nucleotides read TGCAGCGTTGTCCGGGAACTAGGTCAGCCCCAGCATTTT. It specifies CSVVRELGQPQHF.

This sequence joins TRBV7-9 and TRBJ1-6; D call uncertain. V shed 0 bases and J shed 7 bases, with 7 bases lying between them. The CDR3 has 14 residues. Germline CDR1 reads SEHNR; CDR2 reads FQNEAQ (reference sequence). Here the CDR3 reads CASSLAIPNSPLHF. Here the CDR3 DNA reads TGTGCCAGCAGCTTAGCCATCCCCAATTCACCCCTCCACTTT. Full variable domain (missing parts from reference TRBV7-9 and TRBJ1-6): DTGVSQNPRHKITKRGQNVTFRCDPISEHNRLYWYRQTLGQGPEFLTYFQNEAQLEKSRLLSDRFSAERPKGSFSTLEIQRTEQGDSAMYLCASSLAIPNSPLHFGNGTRLTVT.

The genes are TRBV28 and TRBJ1-5, with 9 nucleotides matching TRBD1. CDR3 length: 15 residues. V dropped 6 bases and J dropped 5; count of bases not matched to a gene: 8. Germline CDR1 MDHEN, CDR2 SYDVKM. The chain's CDR3 is CASSRTGVGYQPQHF. CDR3 in DNA: TGTGCCAGCAGCCGGACAGGGGTTGGGTATCAGCCCCAGCATTTT.

The chain uses TRBV6-5 and TRBJ2-7, with a weak D call TRBD1 (5 bases). Germline V gene data show CDR1 as MNHEY and CDR2 as SVGAGI. The V gene lost 2 bases and the J gene lost 1 base, with 12 bases spanning the gap. The CDR3 loop spans 15 amino acids. The CDR3 DNA follows: TGTGCCAGCAGTTACGGGCAGGGCCTATCCTACGAGCAGTACTTC. Its protein is CASSYGQGLSYEQYF.

The chain uses TRBV7-2 and TRBJ1-5; 7 nucleotides line up with TRBD1. The CDR3 covers 17 residues. Germline trimming cut 7 bases from V and 6 bases from J; bases unmatched to any gene: 18. Germline V gene lookup returns CDR1 SGHTA and CDR2 FQGNSA. CDR3 in amino acids: CASTIRAEQGRRQPQHF. The DNA of the CDR3 is TGTGCCAGCACCATTAGGGCAGAACAGGGGAGGCGTCAGCCCCAGCATTTT.

The chain carries TRBV18 and TRBJ1-2; TRBD1 aligns across 10 bases. Looked up from germline, CDR1 is KGHSH and CDR2 is LQKENI. With 0 bases clipped from V and 5 bases from J, the junction kept 6 bases outside the gene matches. CDR3 length: 16 residues. The CDR3 loop reads CASSPPRDRGSYGYTF. The CDR3, as DNA: TGTGCCAGCTCACCACCCCGGGACAGGGGTTCTTATGGCTACACCTTC.

This chain links TRBV7-2 with TRBJ2-1, with TRBD1 as a possible D gene (6 bases). The germline V and J ends were trimmed by 5 bases and 10 bases, with 9 bases remaining between them. The CDR3 totals 11 residues. Germline CDR1 and CDR2: SGHTA and FQGNSA. The CDR3 sequence: CASSPDREQFF. The CDR3, as DNA: TGTGCCAGCAGCCCAGACAGGGAGCAGTTCTTC.

The table lists this clone with a few counts. A read error may account for a junction end that differs from germline. CDR3: CSDVRGDRAQAFF. DNA for the CDR3: TGCAGCGATGTAAGGGGCGACAGGGCTCAAGCTTTCTTC. The chain employs TRBV29-1 and TRBJ1-1; 7 nucleotides match TRBD1. The CDR3 totals 13 residues. CDR1 SQVTM and CDR2 ANQGSEA come from the germline V gene.

With respect to this clone: One end of the junction varies from germline; a read error may be responsible. The rearrangement uses TRBV10-3 and TRBJ2-7; either TRBD1 or TRBD2 may supply D (5 bases each). Germline values: CDR1 ENHRY, CDR2 SYGVKD. The CDR3 extends over 14 amino acids. Here the CDR3 DNA reads TGTGCCATCACTGAGGGGCAGGGCTTTTACGAGCAGTACTTC. Protein: CAITEGQGFYEQYF.